Listed below are T cell receptor beta chains from one sample, sequenced in a study of shared clonotypes between healthy human individuals. Generated by immunoSEQ multiplex PCR, the TCRdb table keeps only in-frame clones and is missing some. The sample records roughly 640,000 clones, 97% being singletons. What was sequenced was naive CD4+ T cells sorted from blood. The receptors were gathered from a woman younger than 45 in good health. Each CDR3 is given with its conserved first and last residue. Each record gives: J gene, V gene, clone size, D gene, CDR3 length, CDR3 DNA, CDR3 protein. The D gene is left open where the match is weak. Expanded clones are given a class, and other clones once, few, many or no size at all.

J: TRBJ2-6; V: TRBV6-1; size: -; D: -; length: 15; DNA: TGTGCCAGCAGTACACAGGGAACCGGGGCCAACGTCCTGACTTTC; CDR3: CASSTQGTGANVLTF
J: TRBJ1-2; V: TRBV2; size: -; D: -; length: 16; DNA: TGTGCCAGCAGAATTGAGGGAGGGAAGAGCGGCTGTGGCTACACCTTC; CDR3: CASRIEGGKSGCGYTF
J: TRBJ1-1; V: TRBV29-1; size: -; D: -; length: 13; DNA: TGCAGCGTTGGGACACGGATGAACACTGAAGCTTTCTTT; CDR3: CSVGTRMNTEAFF
J: TRBJ2-5; V: TRBV6-1; size: -; D: -; length: 12; DNA: TGTGCCAGCAGTGAAGTTGGAGAGACCCAGTACTTC; CDR3: CASSEVGETQYF
J: TRBJ1-2; V: TRBV6-1; size: -; D: -; length: 15; DNA: TGTGCCAGCAGTGAGGGACACCGAGCTAACTATGGCTACACCTTC; CDR3: CASSEGHRANYGYTF
J: TRBJ2-7; V: TRBV5-1; size: -; D: TRBD2; length: 15; DNA: TGCGCCAGCAGCTATGGGGGGGACGGGTCCTACGAGCAGTACTTC; CDR3: CASSYGGDGSYEQYF
J: TRBJ2-5; V: TRBV18; size: -; D: TRBD1; length: 15; DNA: TGTGCCAGCTCACCACCGACAGGGGGGCAAGAGACCCAGTACTTC; CDR3: CASSPPTGGQETQYF
J: TRBJ2-5; V: TRBV7-7; size: once; D: -; length: 13; DNA: TGTGCCAGCAGCTTACAAGGTTGGGAGACCCAGTACTTC; CDR3: CASSLQGWETQYF
J: TRBJ2-7; V: TRBV30; size: -; D: -; length: 11; DNA: TGTGCCTGGAGTGGTAGGTACGAGCAGTACTTC; CDR3: CAWSGRYEQYF
J: TRBJ2-6; V: TRBV28; size: -; D: TRBD2; length: 18; DNA: TGTGCCAGCAGTACGATAGCGGGAGGGATATCTGGGGCCAACGTCCTGACTTTC; CDR3: CASSTIAGGISGANVLTF
J: TRBJ1-3; V: TRBV28; size: once; D: -; length: 18; DNA: TGTGCCAGCAGTCCCGGTGGGCGGGGGGCCTTCTCTGGAAACACCATATATTTT; CDR3: CASSPGGRGAFSGNTIYF
J: TRBJ2-7; V: TRBV2; size: -; D: -; length: 13; DNA: TGTGCCAGCAGTGAGTGGGCATCCTACGAGCAGTACTTC; CDR3: CASSEWASYEQYF
J: TRBJ2-2; V: TRBV13; size: -; D: -; length: 15; DNA: TGTGCCAGCAGCACCCTGACAGATAACACCGGGGAGCTGTTTTTT; CDR3: CASSTLTDNTGELFF
J: TRBJ1-2; V: TRBV29-1; size: -; D: -; length: 13; DNA: TGCAGCGGCCTGACGGAGGGAGGAAGGGGCTACACCTTC; CDR3: CSGLTEGGRGYTF
J: TRBJ2-1; V: TRBV21-1; size: -; D: -; length: 21; DNA: TGTGCCAGCCGCGTTAAATGGGGAGATCCAGTGGAGAGCGGGAGGGCCAATGAGCAGTTCTTC; CDR3: CASRVKWGDPVESGRANEQFF
J: TRBJ1-4; V: TRBV5-6; size: -; D: TRBD1; length: 13; DNA: TGTGCCAGCACAGGGGGCACTAATGAAAAACTGTTTTTT; CDR3: CASTGGTNEKLFF
J: TRBJ2-7; V: TRBV5-8; size: -; D: -; length: 14; DNA: TGTGCCACCACCAGAGGGGCGGGATTCTACGAGCAGTACTTC; CDR3: CATTRGAGFYEQYF
J: TRBJ2-3; V: TRBV18; size: -; D: TRBD2; length: 14; DNA: TGTGCCAGCGAAACCGGGACTAGTGGAGATACGCAGTATTTT; CDR3: CASETGTSGDTQYF
J: TRBJ2-6; V: TRBV7-2; size: -; D: TRBD1; length: 19; DNA: TGTGCCAGCAGCTTAGGATGGACAGGGATCCCCACTGGGGCCAACGTCCTGACTTTC; CDR3: CASSLGWTGIPTGANVLTF
J: TRBJ2-3; V: TRBV9; size: -; D: TRBD2; length: 15; DNA: TGTGCCAGCAGCGTACCGAGGGGTAGCGGGGATACGCAGTATTTT; CDR3: CASSVPRGSGDTQYF
J: TRBJ1-2; V: TRBV19; size: once; D: -; length: 15; DNA: TGTGCCAGTAGTATGTCACGGGAAGGAGTAGATGGCTACACCTTC; CDR3: CASSMSREGVDGYTF
J: TRBJ2-1; V: TRBV11-2; size: -; D: -; length: 13; DNA: TGTGCCAGCAGCTTAGAGCCGGGAACTGAGCAGTTCTTC; CDR3: CASSLEPGTEQFF
J: TRBJ2-3; V: TRBV5-1; size: -; D: -; length: 14; DNA: TGCGCCAGCAGCTTGGGAGGTATTAAAGATACGCAGTATTTT; CDR3: CASSLGGIKDTQYF
J: TRBJ2-2; V: TRBV19; size: -; D: -; length: 13; DNA: TGTGCCAGTAGTACCCGACAGTTCGGGGAGCTGTTTTTT; CDR3: CASSTRQFGELFF
J: TRBJ2-3; V: TRBV30; size: -; D: TRBD2; length: 15; DNA: TGTGCCTGGAGTCGACTAGCGGGAGCCACAGATACGCAGTATTTT; CDR3: CAWSRLAGATDTQYF
J: TRBJ2-3; V: TRBV6-1; size: -; D: -; length: 13; DNA: TGTGCCAGCGACAGCAGGGACACAGATACGCAGTATTTT; CDR3: CASDSRDTDTQYF
J: TRBJ2-5; V: TRBV13; size: -; D: TRBD2; length: 17; DNA: TGTGCCAGCAGCTTTCACACCGGGACTAGCGGGGAAGAGACCCAGTACTTC; CDR3: CASSFHTGTSGEETQYF
J: TRBJ1-2; V: TRBV7-9; size: -; D: TRBD1; length: 14; DNA: TGTGCCAGCAGCTTGGACAGGCGTAACTATGGCTACACCTTC; CDR3: CASSLDRRNYGYTF
J: TRBJ2-5; V: TRBV9; size: -; D: -; length: 13; DNA: TGTGCCAGCAGCGTAGATCCGGGGAAGACCCAGTACTTC; CDR3: CASSVDPGKTQYF
J: TRBJ2-1; V: TRBV4-2; size: -; D: TRBD2; length: 17; DNA: TGTGCCAGCAGCCAAGATCTATCAGGACTAGCGGGAGTTGAGCAGTTCTTC; CDR3: CASSQDLSGLAGVEQFF
J: TRBJ2-2; V: TRBV5-1; size: -; D: TRBD1; length: 15; DNA: TGCGCCAGCAGTTTTCGGACAGGGGCCACCGGGGAGCTGTTTTTT; CDR3: CASSFRTGATGELFF
J: TRBJ2-6; V: TRBV18; size: -; D: -; length: 18; DNA: TGTGCCAGCTCACCACAGACGGGAATATTCTCTGGGGCCAACGTCCTGACTTTC; CDR3: CASSPQTGIFSGANVLTF
J: TRBJ1-5; V: TRBV19; size: -; D: -; length: 14; DNA: TGTGCCAGTAGTATAGGTAGGGAAGGACAGCCCCAGCATTTT; CDR3: CASSIGREGQPQHF
J: TRBJ1-4; V: TRBV5-1; size: -; D: -; length: 13; DNA: TGCGCCAGCAGCTTGGAAGGGGTTGAAAAACTGTTTTTT; CDR3: CASSLEGVEKLFF
J: TRBJ2-5; V: TRBV7-9; size: few; D: -; length: 16; DNA: TGTGCCAGCAGCTCTGGCAGGGTTCCGTACCAAGAGACCCAGTACTTC; CDR3: CASSSGRVPYQETQYF
J: TRBJ2-1; V: TRBV27; size: -; D: TRBD2; length: 14; DNA: TGTGCCAGCAGTTTACGGCGGGAGTCCGTTGAGCAGTTCTTC; CDR3: CASSLRRESVEQFF
J: TRBJ2-1; V: TRBV5-1; size: -; D: -; length: 14; DNA: TGCGCCAGCAGCTTGATGATAGGGCTGAATGAGCAGTTCTTC; CDR3: CASSLMIGLNEQFF
J: TRBJ1-1; V: TRBV9; size: once; D: TRBD1; length: 16; DNA: TGTGCCAGCAGCGTCCGGCCACAGGGGGTAGACACTGAAGCTTTCTTT; CDR3: CASSVRPQGVDTEAFF
J: TRBJ2-5; V: TRBV10-3; size: -; D: TRBD2; length: 18; DNA: TGTGCCATCAGTGAGTCCGGTAGGCCTAGCGGAGGGCAAGAGACCCAGTACTTC; CDR3: CAISESGRPSGGQETQYF
J: TRBJ2-1; V: TRBV18; size: -; D: -; length: 15; DNA: TGTGCCAGCTCACCGAGAGGGTACCCCTACAATGAGCAGTTCTTC; CDR3: CASSPRGYPYNEQFF